The rows below give T cell receptor beta chains drawn from one sample of a study of early T cells in non-severe SARS-CoV-2 infection. TCRdb analysed the 5' RACE reads with MiXCR anew, one entry per CDR3 protein. This table has roughly 26,000 distinct CDR3 sequences, about 4% appearing once. Sequenced input: whole blood. Source of these receptors: an adult who was a healthcare worker with PCR-confirmed SARS-CoV-2 infection or an uninfected control (not recorded which). Each CDR3 is given with its conserved first and last residue. The D gene is left open where the match is weak. Clone size, where shown, is once, few, many, or a class for clones that have expanded.

v_gene	j_gene	d_gene	abundance	len	CDR3aa	CDR3nt
TRBV29-1	TRBJ1-1	-	many	12	CSVDGARAEAFF	TGCAGCGTTGATGGGGCACGCGCTGAAGCTTTCTTT
TRBV5-4	TRBJ2-7	-	many	15	CASSPGTASSYEQYF	TGTGCCAGCAGCCCGGGGACCGCGAGCTCCTACGAGCAGTACTTC
TRBV7-9	TRBJ1-1	-	many	12	CASSFVLSEAFF	TGTGCCAGCAGCTTTGTTCTTTCGGAAGCTTTCTTT
TRBV2	TRBJ2-1	TRBD2	-	17	CASNSFGREGIYNEQFF	TGTGCCAGCAACTCTTTCGGGCGGGAGGGAATATACAATGAGCAGTTCTTC
TRBV7-9	TRBJ1-2	-	many	11	CAGSGFYGYTF	TGTGCGGGATCAGGGTTCTATGGCTACACCTTC
TRBV27	TRBJ1-2	TRBD1	-	17	CASSLSFPGQSDYGYTF	TGTGCCAGCAGTTTATCCTTCCCGGGACAGTCCGACTATGGCTACACCTTC
TRBV5-1	TRBJ1-1	-	many	11	CASSFGAEAFF	TGCGCCAGCAGCTTTGGGGCTGAAGCTTTCTTT
TRBV10-3	TRBJ2-3	TRBD2	few	16	CAILAGEKFSTDTQYF	TGTGCCATTTTAGCGGGAGAGAAATTTAGCACAGATACGCAGTATTTT
TRBV5-1	TRBJ2-1	TRBD2	-	13	CASSWSGRYEQFF	TGCGCCAGCAGCTGGAGCGGGAGGTATGAGCAGTTCTTC
TRBV3-1	TRBJ2-1	-	many	15	CASSQVAGPYNEQFF	TGTGCCAGCAGCCAAGTGGCGGGACCATACAATGAGCAGTTCTTC
TRBV11-1	TRBJ1-1	-	many	13	CASSSQTGTEAFF	TGTGCCAGCAGCTCACAGACGGGCACTGAAGCTTTCTTT
TRBV29-1	TRBJ2-7	-	few	10	CSVLKGEQYF	TGCAGCGTTCTAAAGGGGGAGCAGTACTTC
TRBV5-5	TRBJ2-7	-	-	13	CASSLEGVYEQYF	TGTGCCAGCAGCTTGGAGGGCGTTTACGAGCAGTACTTC
TRBV6-2/TRBV6-3	TRBJ1-1	-	many	13	CASSPHRGTEAFF	TGTGCCAGCAGCCCCCATCGGGGCACTGAAGCTTTCTTT
TRBV5-4	TRBJ2-3	TRBD2	many	15	CASSLVVSGSDTQYF	TGTGCCAGCAGCTTGGTTGTTAGCGGGAGCGATACGCAGTATTTT
TRBV6-5	TRBJ2-1	-	-	15	CASSYDRTRGNEQFF	TGTGCCAGCAGTTACGATCGGACACGGGGGAATGAGCAGTTCTTC
TRBV10-1	TRBJ2-5	TRBD2	many	14	CASSRSGSGETQYF	TGCGCCAGCAGTCGTAGCGGGAGCGGAGAGACCCAGTACTTC
TRBV27	TRBJ1-4	-	many	14	CASRKTDLRGKLFF	TGTGCCAGCAGGAAGACAGACCTTCGGGGAAAACTGTTTTTT
TRBV5-1	TRBJ1-2	TRBD1	many	12	CASSLGQGTWTF	TGCGCCAGCAGCTTGGGACAGGGGACGTGGACCTTC
TRBV5-4	TRBJ1-2	-	many	14	CASSLIFNPDGYTF	TGTGCCAGCAGCTTAATCTTCAATCCGGACGGCTACACCTTC
TRBV7-2	TRBJ1-2	TRBD1	many	15	CASSSRSGQGSGYTF	TGTGCCAGCAGCTCCAGGTCGGGACAGGGCTCTGGCTACACCTTC
TRBV4-3	TRBJ2-7	-	many	16	CASSQDPGQESYEQYF	TGCGCCAGCAGCCAAGATCCTGGGCAGGAGTCCTACGAGCAGTACTTC
TRBV27	TRBJ2-1	-	-	13	CASSLSVVNEQFF	TGTGCCAGCAGTTTATCTGTGGTAAATGAGCAGTTCTTC
TRBV30	TRBJ1-4	-	many	14	CAWSVGQGDEKLFF	TGTGCCTGGAGTGTGGGGCAAGGGGATGAAAAACTGTTTTTT
TRBV27	TRBJ2-6	-	many	13	CARERSGANVLTF	TGTGCCAGGGAAAGGTCTGGGGCCAACGTCCTGACTTTC
TRBV19	TRBJ2-5	TRBD2	many	12	CATGLAGETQYF	TGTGCCACGGGACTAGCGGGAGAGACCCAGTACTTC
TRBV12-3/TRBV12-4	TRBJ1-1	-	-	13	CASSSATNTEAFF	TGTGCCAGCAGTTCGGCTACGAACACTGAAGCTTTCTTT
TRBV7-6	TRBJ1-6	TRBD1	many	16	CASSDRTGTGISPLHF	TGTGCCAGCAGCGATCGAACCGGGACAGGGATTTCACCCCTCCACTTT
TRBV6-1	TRBJ1-3	-	many	19	CASSEASPGTSSSGNTIYF	TGTGCCAGCAGTGAAGCAAGCCCTGGGACATCCAGCTCTGGAAACACCATATATTTT
TRBV12-3/TRBV12-4	TRBJ2-7	-	-	14	CASSPTGLSYEQYF	TGTGCCAGCAGCCCTACTGGACTTTCGTACGAGCAGTACTTC
TRBV24-1	TRBJ1-5	-	many	16	CATSDYGSYSNQPQHF	TGTGCCACCAGTGATTATGGCAGCTATAGCAATCAGCCCCAGCATTTT
TRBV6-2/TRBV6-3	TRBJ1-5	TRBD1	many	14	CASSRTGGFQPQHF	TGTGCCAGCAGTCGGACAGGGGGATTTCAGCCCCAGCATTTT